This T cell receptor beta chain was sequenced for a study of blood T cell repertoires in COVID-19. On the study more broadly: Donors in the United States, Italy and Spain gave samples during acute or convalescent COVID-19. The cDNA or gDNA used as material had been derived from T cells, B-cell-depleted T cells, or PBMCs.

Participant-given clinical history determined each cohort assignment. Sequencing used immunoSEQ multiplex PCR; TCRdb keeps in-frame clones, though not all of them. In the table there are about 340,000 clones, 80% to 90% of which are singletons. This CDR3 spans 14 amino acids. With V trimmed by 7 bases and J by 6 bases, 8 bases remained unmatched. Germline CDR1 is SNHLY and CDR2 is FYNNEI. Sequenced sample: PBMCs or T cells enriched from blood (not recorded which). The chain combines TRBV2 with TRBJ2-2, with 7 bases that match TRBD2. The sequence derives from a woman aged 40 to 50 with acute COVID-19. CDR3 sequence reads: CASNPLGGAGELFF. For the CDR3, the DNA is TGTGCCAGCAATCCCTTGGGGGGGGCCGGGGAGCTGTTTTTT.